Following are 8 T cell receptor beta chains from one sample sequenced in a study of human T cells and chemical hapten exposure. One entry per CDR3 protein results from TCRdb running MiXCR on the RACE reads. The repertoire holds fewer than 500,000 distinct CDR3 sequences, with 4.8% as singletons. Regarding time point: patch test 1, 2 weeks after DPC sensitization. Treatment here: therapeutic diphenylcyclopropenone sensitization with weekly scalp DPC. The sample was whole blood, taken in connection with sensitization to the hapten diphenylcyclopropenone (DPC). Every receptor here comes from a woman in her 50s with alopecia areata. Some clones in this sample may be carry-over from other donors' samples.

This clonotype was recorded a few times. CDR3 nucleotide sequence: TGTGCCAGCAAAGGTCCTAACTATGGCTACACCTTC. It encodes CASKGPNYGYTF. The gene calls are TRBV21-1 and TRBJ1-2. TRBV21-1 represents a pseudogene. The CDR3 has 12 residues.

This clonotype was recorded many times. The chain is built from TRBV15 and TRBJ1-1, with a tentative D call TRBD1 (5 bases). CDR1 LNHNV and CDR2 YYDKDF come from the germline V gene (reference sequence). The CDR3 sequence is 14 residues long. V gave up 0 bases and J gave up 2 bases, with 7 bases separating them. CDR3 amino acids: CATSREGGNTEAFF. The CDR3 DNA follows: TGTGCCACCAGCAGAGAGGGGGGAAACACTGAAGCTTTCTTT.

This clonotype has just a few counts. The chain couples TRBV6-5 to TRBJ1-1; D gene ambiguous. Trimming cost V 6 bases and J 0 bases, with 8 bases left between them. The CDR3 is 13 amino acids. Germline CDR1 and CDR2: MNHEY and SVGAGI. The CDR3: CASRGSMNTEAFF. As DNA, the CDR3 is TGTGCCAGCAGGGGCAGTATGAACACTGAAGCTTTCTTT.

V gene TRBV27 combines with J gene TRBJ2-3, with D unclear. This CDR3 contains 14 residues. From germline, CDR1 is MNHEY and CDR2 SMNVEV (reference sequence). V lost 3 bases and J 3 bases, leaving 10 bases between the germline ends. Here the CDR3 DNA reads TGTGCCAGCAGTTTGAAGGGTTGGACAGATACGCAGTATTTT. Its translation is CASSLKGWTDTQYF.

This clonotype occurred many times. J is TRBJ1-2 and V is TRBV7-9, with 7 bases that match TRBD1. The CDR3 length is 12 residues. Per the germline V gene, CDR1 is SEHNR and CDR2 is FQNEAQ (reference sequence). V lost 4 bases to trimming and J lost 6 bases; unmatched junction nucleotides: 2. The CDR3 bases are TGTGCCAGCAGCTCTACAGGGGATGGCTACACCTTC. Its protein is CASSSTGDGYTF.

The table lists this clonotype with many counts. The gene calls are TRBV11-2 and TRBJ2-6; D is unclear. CDR3 length: 13 residues. V was clipped by 8 bases and J by 0 bases, with 5 bases between them. CDR1 is SGHAT and CDR2 is FQNNGV in the germline V gene. CDR3 region: CASALSGANVLTF. CDR3 in DNA: TGTGCCAGCGCCCTCTCTGGGGCCAACGTCCTGACTTTC.

This clonotype came up many times. The rearrangement uses TRBV10-2 and TRBJ2-3; TRBD1 aligns across 8 bases. The CDR3 length is 15 residues. V lost 4 bases and J lost 1; bases outside the gene matches: 4. CDR1 WSHSY and CDR2 SAAADI come from the germline V gene. The CDR3 loop is CASSGGQGRTDTQYF. CDR3 sequence (DNA): TGCGCCAGCAGTGGCGGACAGGGTCGCACAGATACGCAGTATTTT.

The V and J genes are TRBV7-2 and TRBJ1-1; no definite D call. The CDR3 consists of 14 residues. Trimming cost V 6 bases and J 2 bases, with 13 bases left between them. Germline CDR1 is SGHTA and CDR2 is FQGNSA. The CDR3: CASRQQKYNTEAFF. The CDR3 nucleotides read TGTGCCAGCAGACAGCAGAAATATAACACTGAAGCTTTCTTT.